This T cell receptor (beta chain) was captured in a study of control samples from healthy donors and cancer patients. Looked up from germline, CDR1 is MNHNY and CDR2 is SVGAGI (reference sequence). The CDR3 spans 15 residues. V was pared by 0 bases and J by 2 bases, with 8 bases between. TCRdb's copy holds only in-frame clones and misses some; the assay was immunoSEQ multiplex PCR. In the table there are 65,000 to 90,000 clones, roughly 86% of which are singletons. The sample taken for sequencing was blood. V is TRBV6-6 and J is TRBJ1-5; D ambiguous. The source of this sequence is a man in his fifties or sixties in good health. The CDR3 DNA follows: TGTGCCAGCAGTTACTCGTCCCAGGGCAATCAGCCCCAGCATTTT. Protein sequence: CASSYSSQGNQPQHF.